This T cell receptor beta chain was sequenced during a study of blood T cells in healthy people across ages. Notes on the study in general: Diversity of TCR beta per million T cells declined in a roughly linear way with age.

A second PCR, run for roughly 7 to 11 cycles, used a sample-barcoded 5' primer plus a J-beta primer mix. Every cDNA molecule carried a tag from a template-switch adaptor bearing 12 random nucleotides. TCRdb re-called the 5' RACE reads with MiXCR, one entry per CDR3 protein. The table includes roughly 1,500,000 distinct CDR3 sequences, roughly 30% detected once. Healthy Caucasian individuals from Russia aged 6 to 90 served as donors. The study isolated at least 7 million PBMCs from each sample. Notes on this clonotype: The antigen remains unidentified.

V dropped 5 bases and J dropped 5 bases, with 13 bases sitting between them. The CDR3 extends over 13 amino acids. Per germline, CDR1 SEHNR and CDR2 FQNEAQ (reference sequence). Sequencing was done on a sample of blood. This rearrangement joins TRBV7-9 to TRBJ2-7, with D uncertain. The receptor was isolated from a woman in her thirties in good health. The CDR3 loop reads CASSADAGHEQYF. The CDR3 DNA sequence: TGTGCCAGCAGCGCAGACGCAGGCCACGAGCAGTACTTC.